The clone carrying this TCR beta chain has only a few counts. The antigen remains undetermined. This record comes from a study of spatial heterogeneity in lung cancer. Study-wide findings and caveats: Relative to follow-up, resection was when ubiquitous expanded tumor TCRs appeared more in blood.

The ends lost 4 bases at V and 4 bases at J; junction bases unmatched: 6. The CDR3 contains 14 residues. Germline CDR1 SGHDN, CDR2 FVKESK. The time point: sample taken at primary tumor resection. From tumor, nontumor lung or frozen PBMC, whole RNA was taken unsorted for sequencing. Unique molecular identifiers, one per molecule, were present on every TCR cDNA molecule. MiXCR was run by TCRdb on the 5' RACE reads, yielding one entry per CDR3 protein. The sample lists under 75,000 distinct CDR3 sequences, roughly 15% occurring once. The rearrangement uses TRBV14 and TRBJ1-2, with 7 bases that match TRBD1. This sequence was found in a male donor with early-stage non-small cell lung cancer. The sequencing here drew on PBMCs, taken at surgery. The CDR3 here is CASSPGTDLYGYTF. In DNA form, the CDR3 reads TGTGCCAGCAGCCCCGGGACAGATCTCTATGGCTACACCTTC. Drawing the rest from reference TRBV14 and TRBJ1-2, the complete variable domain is EAGVTQFPSHSVIEKGQTVTLRCDPISGHDNLYWYRRVMGKEIKFLLHFVKESKQDESGMPNNRFLAERTGGTYSTLKVQPAELEDSGVYFCASSPGTDLYGYTFGSGTRLTVV.